Listed here are 7 T cell receptor beta chains from one sample, sequenced in a study of T cells in women clearing cervical HPV infection. This table comes from immunoSEQ multiplex PCR, and its TCRdb copy is limited to in-frame clones, with some not included. With roughly 18,000 clones in the sample, the ten largest clones hold over 13%. The material sequenced was blood buffy coat. The source of these receptors is a woman between 18 and 70 years old with a cervical HPV16 infection that either progressed to CIN3+ or cleared (not recorded which).

Remarks on this clone: The read terminates 3 residues before the CDR3 end, so the remaining end is supplied by the germline J gene. V and J are TRBV12-3 or TRBV12-4 and TRBJ2-5, with 7 nucleotides matching TRBD2. The CDR3 runs 16 residues. V dropped 0 bases and J dropped 4; count of bases not matched to a gene: 8. CDR3 sequence reads: CASSLAGNWGGETQYF. The CDR3 bases that were read are TGTGCCAGCAGTTTAGCGGGTAATTGGGGGGGAGAGACC.

Comment on this clone: Read data end 3 residues before the CDR3 end; the end is taken from the germline J gene. This chain links TRBV5-6 with TRBJ1-2; maybe TRBD1 (5 bases). CDR3 length equals 14 residues. CDR1 is SGHDT and CDR2 is YYEEEE in the germline V gene. The V end was cut by 1 base, the J end by 4 bases, with 11 bases between. The CDR3: CASSLSGGLYGYTF. The DNA read from the CDR3 is TGTGCCAGCAGCTTGTCCGGGGGTCTCTATGGC.

Notes on this clone: The read terminates 3 residues ahead of where the CDR3 ends, so the germline J gene completes it. The chain is built from TRBV7-3 and TRBJ2-2, with unresolved D. This CDR3 is 12 amino acids long. Germline V gives CDR1 SGHTA, CDR2 FQGTGA. The ends were cut back, 4 bases at V and 4 bases at J, with 4 bases in the middle. The sequenced part of the CDR3 DNA is TGTGCCAGCAGCTCTAGCACCGGGGAG. It yields the protein CASSSSTGE. The complete CDR3 protein is CASSSSTGELFF.

Remarks on this clone: The read gets to within 3 residues of the CDR3 end, and the germline J gene fills in the rest. V gene TRBV12-3 or TRBV12-4 combines with J gene TRBJ2-1; the D is unclear. The V and J ends lost 3 bases and 5 bases respectively, with 11 bases between them. The CDR3 consists of 14 residues. CDR3 protein: CASSFQVENNEQFF. The part of the CDR3 DNA that was read is TGTGCCAGCAGTTTTCAGGTGGAAAACAATGAG.

Details on this clone: The sequence runs out 3 residues before the end of the CDR3; the remainder is reconstructed from the germline J gene. The V gene is TRBV7-6, the J gene TRBJ2-5; TRBD1 matches at 7 bases. There are 16 residues in the CDR3. J lost 2 bases, V lost 0 bases, and 6 bases had no gene match. Germline CDR1 reads SGHVS; CDR2 reads FNYEAQ. Partial CDR3 DNA: TGTGCCAGCAGCTTAGCGGCGACAGGGTATCAAGAGACC. Translating gives CASSLAATGYQET. Given in full, the CDR3 is CASSLAATGYQETQYF.

As concerns this clone: The read ends 3 residues shy of where the CDR3 ends; the end is completed using the germline J gene. This sequence joins TRBV6-1 and TRBJ1-5; possibly TRBD1 for D (5 bases). The germline gives CDR1 MNHNS, CDR2 SASEGT. Deletions cut 4 bases from V and 2 bases from J, with 15 bases between. The CDR3 covers 16 residues. The CDR3 spells CASSVSSVGGNQPQHF. The sequenced part of the CDR3 DNA is TGTGCCAGCAGTGTATCATCGGTAGGGGGCAATCAGCCC.

A word on this clone: Coverage ceases 3 residues before the CDR3 finishes, and the germline J gene fills in the end. V is TRBV18 and J is TRBJ2-5; weak D call: TRBD1 (5 bases). Between the trimmed V and J ends, which lost 3 bases and 1 base, there was a span of 9 bases. The length of the CDR3 is 14 residues. The germline gives CDR1 KGHSH, CDR2 LQKENI. This CDR3 reads CASSPGPLQETQYF. Incomplete CDR3 DNA: TGTGCCAGCTCACCGGGGCCCCTCCAAGAGACC.